A selection of T cell receptor beta chains follows, all from one sample in a study of shared clonotypes between healthy human individuals. The table came from immunoSEQ multiplex PCR; TCRdb's copy has only in-frame clones and leaves some out. This repertoire shows approximately 640,000 clones, more than 70% found once; its top ten account for 1.8%. Sequenced sample: memory CD4+ T cells sorted from blood. Receptor source: a woman aged 30 to 39 in good health. Both conserved end residues are part of each CDR3. The order of the fields is D gene, J gene, clone size, V gene, CDR3 protein, CDR3 DNA. The D gene is left open where the match is weak. Not every row has a clone size; where given, it reads once, few, many or a size class.

D: NA; J: TRBJ1-4; size: once; V: TRBV21-1; CDR3: CASSMGEDRGLVVGEKLFF; DNA: TGTGCCAGCAGCATGGGAGAAGACAGGGGTCTAGTGGTTGGTGAAAAACTGTTTTTT
D: NA; J: TRBJ1-5; size: NA; V: TRBV5-1; CDR3: CASSLVAGSQPQHF; DNA: TGCGCCAGCAGCTTGGTTGCGGGGTCTCAGCCCCAGCATTTT
D: NA; J: TRBJ1-3; size: NA; V: TRBV10-3; CDR3: CAIRVGTIGNTIYF; DNA: TGTGCCATCAGAGTTGGGACAATCGGAAACACCATATATTTT
D: NA; J: TRBJ1-2; size: NA; V: TRBV28; CDR3: CASSLSVLPGPMGYGYTF; DNA: TGTGCCAGCAGTTTATCAGTATTACCGGGTCCTATGGGGTATGGCTACACCTTC
D: NA; J: TRBJ1-2; size: NA; V: TRBV29-1; CDR3: CSVEALYGYTF; DNA: TGCAGCGTTGAAGCCCTCTATGGCTACACCTTC
D: NA; J: TRBJ2-7; size: NA; V: TRBV4-1; CDR3: CASSQGGLAGTSYEQYF; DNA: TGCGCCAGCAGCCAAGGGGGCCTAGCCGGGACCTCCTACGAGCAGTACTTC
D: NA; J: TRBJ1-1; size: NA; V: TRBV19; CDR3: CASSIAITNTEAFF; DNA: TGTGCCAGTAGTATTGCAATTACGAACACTGAAGCTTTCTTT
D: NA; J: TRBJ1-2; size: NA; V: TRBV28; CDR3: CASGPGLRGYTF; DNA: TGTGCCAGCGGACCAGGGTTGCGAGGCTACACCTTC
D: NA; J: TRBJ1-1; size: NA; V: TRBV7-2; CDR3: CASSYRRNTEAFF; DNA: TGTGCCAGCAGCTACCGACGGAACACTGAAGCTTTCTTT
D: NA; J: TRBJ2-1; size: NA; V: TRBV14; CDR3: CASSQDDRPGGEQFF; DNA: TGTGCCAGCAGCCAAGATGACCGCCCAGGGGGGGAGCAGTTCTTC
D: NA; J: TRBJ2-5; size: once; V: TRBV10-1; CDR3: CASSESRGGGETQYF; DNA: TGCGCCAGCAGTGAGTCAAGGGGCGGAGGAGAGACCCAGTACTTC
D: TRBD1; J: TRBJ2-7; size: NA; V: TRBV7-2; CDR3: CASSFTTGPTYEQYF; DNA: TGTGCCAGCAGCTTTACGACAGGGCCCACCTACGAGCAGTACTTC
D: TRBD2; J: TRBJ2-1; size: NA; V: TRBV29-1; CDR3: CSATGTSGRYEQFF; DNA: TGCAGCGCTACCGGGACTAGCGGGAGATATGAGCAGTTCTTC
D: TRBD1; J: TRBJ1-4; size: NA; V: TRBV6-6; CDR3: CASSPRDRGDEKLFF; DNA: TGTGCCAGCAGCCCCCGTGACAGGGGTGATGAAAAACTGTTTTTT
D: NA; J: TRBJ1-4; size: NA; V: TRBV7-2; CDR3: CASSPWTSGKLFF; DNA: TGTGCCAGCAGCCCATGGACGAGTGGGAAACTGTTTTTT
D: NA; J: TRBJ2-1; size: NA; V: TRBV11-3; CDR3: CASSLAGNRAPGEQFF; DNA: TGTGCCAGCAGCTTAGCAGGCAACAGGGCCCCGGGGGAGCAGTTCTTC
D: TRBD1; J: TRBJ1-2; size: NA; V: TRBV7-8; CDR3: CASSSGGQGANYGYTF; DNA: TGTGCCAGCAGCTCCGGGGGACAGGGGGCAAACTATGGCTACACCTTC
D: TRBD1; J: TRBJ1-1; size: NA; V: TRBV29-1; CDR3: CSGWTGNTEAFF; DNA: TGCAGCGGGTGGACAGGGAACACTGAAGCTTTCTTT
D: NA; J: TRBJ2-7; size: NA; V: TRBV19; CDR3: CASGSMGRAYEQYF; DNA: TGTGCCAGCGGGTCGATGGGTAGAGCCTACGAGCAGTACTTC
D: TRBD2; J: TRBJ2-2; size: few; V: TRBV30; CDR3: CASDSGRGTGELFF; DNA: TGTGCCTCGGATAGCGGGAGGGGCACCGGGGAGCTGTTTTTT
D: NA; J: TRBJ2-2; size: once; V: TRBV28; CDR3: CASSFSTGELFF; DNA: TGTGCCAGCAGTTTCTCCACCGGGGAGCTGTTTTTT
D: NA; J: TRBJ2-1; size: once; V: TRBV4-2; CDR3: CASSQDIDRGEFF; DNA: TGTGCCAGCAGCCAAGATATCGACCGAGGCGAGTTCTTC
D: TRBD2; J: TRBJ2-1; size: once; V: TRBV27; CDR3: CASSLRPSGTSYNEQFF; DNA: TGTGCCAGCAGTTTACGCCCTAGCGGGACCTCCTACAATGAGCAGTTCTTC
D: NA; J: TRBJ2-2; size: few; V: TRBV6-1; CDR3: CASSELGSVGELFF; DNA: TGTGCCAGCAGTGAATTGGGGTCGGTCGGGGAGCTGTTTTTT
D: NA; J: TRBJ1-1; size: NA; V: TRBV11-2; CDR3: CASSLGPGLNTEAFF; DNA: TGTGCCAGCAGCTTAGGTCCGGGTTTGAACACTGAAGCTTTCTTT
D: NA; J: TRBJ2-2; size: NA; V: TRBV19; CDR3: CASSGGRTGELFF; DNA: TGTGCCAGTAGCGGCGGCCGAACCGGGGAGCTGTTTTTT
D: NA; J: TRBJ1-3; size: NA; V: TRBV7-9; CDR3: CASSLVRAGNSGNTIYF; DNA: TGTGCCAGCAGCTTAGTTAGGGCCGGCAACTCTGGAAACACCATATATTTT
D: NA; J: TRBJ1-3; size: NA; V: TRBV5-1; CDR3: CASSSAFSGNTIYF; DNA: TGCGCCAGCAGCTCGGCGTTCTCTGGAAACACCATATATTTT
D: TRBD1; J: TRBJ1-1; size: many; V: TRBV6-1; CDR3: CASSPQGANTEAFF; DNA: TGTGCCAGCAGTCCACAGGGGGCCAACACTGAAGCTTTCTTT
D: NA; J: TRBJ1-1; size: once; V: TRBV14; CDR3: CASSQGTVNTEAFF; DNA: TGTGCCAGCAGCCAGGGGACGGTGAACACTGAAGCTTTCTTT
D: NA; J: TRBJ2-2; size: few; V: TRBV11-2; CDR3: CASSLNAMAVNTGELFF; DNA: TGTGCCAGCAGCTTAAACGCCATGGCGGTGAACACCGGGGAGCTGTTTTTT
D: NA; J: TRBJ1-2; size: once; V: TRBV28; CDR3: CASNPLGDYGYTF; DNA: TGTGCCAGCAATCCTTTGGGGGACTATGGCTACACCTTC
D: NA; J: TRBJ2-5; size: NA; V: TRBV5-8; CDR3: CASSLVETQYF; DNA: TGTGCCAGCAGCTTGGTTGAGACCCAGTACTTC
D: TRBD2; J: TRBJ2-3; size: NA; V: TRBV2; CDR3: CASRDTAGITDTQYF; DNA: TGTGCCAGCAGAGATACAGCGGGAATAACAGATACGCAGTATTTT
D: TRBD1; J: TRBJ1-1; size: NA; V: TRBV6-4; CDR3: CASSDSKGQGWTEAFF; DNA: TGTGCCAGCAGTGACTCGAAGGGACAGGGGTGGACTGAAGCTTTCTTT
D: NA; J: TRBJ1-3; size: NA; V: TRBV18; CDR3: CASSPPTAYSGNTIYF; DNA: TGTGCCAGCTCACCCCCAACAGCGTACTCTGGAAACACCATATATTTT
D: NA; J: TRBJ1-5; size: NA; V: TRBV7-2; CDR3: CASSLAVGSNQPQHF; DNA: TGTGCCAGCAGCTTAGCGGTGGGTTCCAATCAGCCCCAGCATTTT
D: NA; J: TRBJ2-7; size: once; V: TRBV18; CDR3: CASSGPLPGRGSYEQYF; DNA: TGTGCCAGCTCAGGACCCCTACCGGGACGGGGCTCCTACGAGCAGTACTTC
D: NA; J: TRBJ1-1; size: few; V: TRBV19; CDR3: CASSSGRGGTEAFF; DNA: TGTGCCAGTAGTTCCGGGAGGGGGGGTACTGAAGCTTTCTTT
D: NA; J: TRBJ2-3; size: NA; V: TRBV29-1; CDR3: CSVEDGLITDTQYF; DNA: TGCAGCGTTGAAGATGGGCTTATCACAGATACGCAGTATTTT